Below, 20 T cell receptor beta chains from the same sample are listed, as sequenced in a study of cytomegalovirus exposure and HLA in healthy donors (dated by TCRdb to the late 2010s). The library relied on the immunoSEQ multiplex PCR assay. For the multiplex PCR, a mixture combining 60 forward primers for TCR Vbeta segments and 13 reverse primers for TCR Jbeta segments was used. TCRdb's version of the immuneACCESS table is confined to in-frame rearrangements and falls short of the full clone set. An unresolved V gene accounts for under half of the shortfall where checked; the remainder is of unknown origin. This sample comprises fewer than 200,000 clones, approximately 75% of them detected only once. In total, the top ten clones hold about 1.4% of the sample. Sequenced sample: PBMCs. The source is a girl between 10 and 17 years old in good health and CMV-seronegative.

This chain links TRBV6-1 with TRBJ2-2; 13 bases map to TRBD2. V was clipped by 3 bases and J by 3 bases; unmatched bases: 4. The V gene's germline CDR1 is MNHNS and CDR2 SASEGT. The CDR3 length is 17 residues. The CDR3, as DNA: TGTGCCAGCAGTGACCCTACTAGCGGGGGGGACACCGGGGAGCTGTTTTTT. Translated: CASSDPTSGGDTGELFF.

The sample holds one count of this clone. This chain connects TRBV9 to TRBJ2-2, with D unresolved. The CDR3 is made up of 16 amino acids. V was trimmed by 3 bases and J by 0 bases, leaving 12 bases between them. Germline-derived CDR1 and CDR2 are SGDLS and YYNGEE. Written as DNA, the CDR3 is TGTGCCAGCAGCGCAACACCCCAAGCGAACACCGGGGAGCTGTTTTTT. Translation: CASSATPQANTGELFF.

This chain connects TRBV4-1 to TRBJ2-1; perhaps TRBD2 as D (6 bases). The V end was cut by 0 bases, the J end by 12 bases, with 12 bases between. Germline CDR1 is MGHRA and CDR2 is YSYEKL. The CDR3 has 13 amino acids. CDR3 in DNA: TGCGCCAGCAGCCAAGACCCGGGACTGCGGCAGTTCTTC. Amino acids: CASSQDPGLRQFF.

This clone was seen once. The rearrangement links TRBV30 to TRBJ2-4; 12 nucleotides agree with TRBD1. The CDR3 totals 11 residues. Per the germline V gene, CDR1 is GTSNPN and CDR2 is SVGIG (reference sequence). Trimming took 7 bases from V and 11 from J; bases not matched to a gene: 3. The CDR3 loop reads CASGTGGVQYF. The CDR3 nucleotides are TGTGCCTCCGGGACAGGGGGCGTTCAGTACTTC.

The chain has TRBV29-1 and TRBJ1-2; D is perhaps TRBD1 (5 bases). The V gene lost 6 bases and the J gene lost 5 bases, with 16 bases spanning the gap. The CDR3 is 13 amino acids. Germline CDR1 SQVTM, CDR2 ANQGSEA. The CDR3 region is CSVAAGLEYGYTF. CDR3 bases: TGCAGCGTCGCGGCAGGGTTAGAGTATGGCTACACCTTC.

The chain combines TRBV12-2 with TRBJ1-1; TRBD1, the table's D call, lacks a check against the DNA. TRBV12-2 is annotated as a pseudogene. The CDR3 sequence is 14 residues long. The DNA of the CDR3 is TGTGCAAGTCGCTTTCGACAGGGGCGGACTGAAGCTTTCTTT. This gives the protein CASRFRQGRTEAFF.

The chain couples TRBV29-1 to TRBJ2-1; 13 positions match TRBD2. Germline CDR1 is SQVTM and CDR2 is ANQGSEA. The CDR3 totals 13 residues. CDR3 sequence: CTTTSGGRNEQFF. The CDR3 DNA sequence: TGCACCACGACTAGCGGGGGGCGGAATGAGCAGTTCTTC.

This chain links TRBV6-1 with TRBJ1-3; unclear D gene. This CDR3 spans 16 amino acids. V lost 1 base and J 0 bases, leaving 10 bases between the germline ends. In germline, CDR1 is MNHNS, CDR2 SASEGT. CDR3 bases: TGTGCCAGCAGTGAAGTACAGTCCCGCTCTGGAAACACCATATATTTT. Protein product: CASSEVQSRSGNTIYF.

V gene TRBV2 combines with J gene TRBJ1-1, with 10 nucleotides matching TRBD1. V lost 8 bases to trimming and J lost 1 base; unmatched junction nucleotides: 13. The CDR3 extends over 17 amino acids. CDR1 is SNHLY and CDR2 is FYNNEI in the germline V gene. In nucleotides, the CDR3 is TGTGCCAGCTTTCCCAGCAGGGACAGGGGCGCGAACACTGAAGCTTTCTTT. The encoded protein is CASFPSRDRGANTEAFF.

The chain has TRBV29-1 and TRBJ1-5, with TRBD1 matching over 9 bases. The germline CDR1 and CDR2 sequences are SQVTM and ANQGSEA. V shed 6 bases and J 2 bases; nucleotides not matched to a gene: 2. The CDR3 extends over 13 amino acids. The CDR3 nucleotides read TGCAGCGTGAGGACAGGGGGCAATCAGCCCCAGCATTTT. Residues: CSVRTGGNQPQHF.

V usage is TRBV27 and J usage is TRBJ1-3; possible D gene TRBD1, 5 bases. Deletions cut 5 bases from V and 2 bases from J, with 7 bases between. CDR1 and CDR2 (germline): MNHEY, SMNVEV (reference sequence). CDR3 length equals 13 residues. This CDR3 is CASSRGAGNTIYF. The CDR3 nucleotides are TGTGCCAGCAGTCGGGGGGCTGGAAACACCATATATTTT.

The chain links TRBV29-1 to TRBJ1-1; D not resolved. The CDR3 consists of 12 residues. Germline CDR1 SQVTM, CDR2 ANQGSEA. V lost 4 bases to trimming and J lost 3 bases, with 9 bases between them. The CDR3 DNA reads TGCAGCGTTGCCCCCCTTTACACTGAAGCTTTCTTT. The encoded protein is CSVAPLYTEAFF. Using reference TRBV29-1 and TRBJ1-1 for the parts outside the CDR3, the full variable domain is SAVISQKPSRDICQRGTSLTIQCQVDSQVTMMFWYRQQPGQSLTLIATANQGSEATYESGFVIDKFPISRPNLTFSTLTVSNMSPEDSSIYLCSVAPLYTEAFFGQGTRLTVV.

The CDR3 region has the DNA TGTGCCAGTATGGAGGGTAGCGAGCAGTACTTC. Translated, it gives CASMEGSEQYF. The V gene is TRBV19, the J gene TRBJ2-7; D is perhaps TRBD2 (6 bases). This CDR3 has 11 residues. Germline V gives CDR1 LNHDA, CDR2 SQIVND (reference sequence). Trimming took off 7 bases at V and 6 bases at J, with 10 bases between the two ends.

This clone appeared once. The chain joins TRBV2 to TRBJ1-2; TRBD1 matches at 12 bases. Germline V gene sequence: CDR1 SNHLY, CDR2 FYNNEI. V lost 7 bases, J lost 7 bases, and 7 bases stayed unmatched. The CDR3 is made up of 14 amino acids. CDR3 DNA: TGTGCCAGCAAGATGGGACAGGGGGCTTTTGGCTACACCTTC. Residues: CASKMGQGAFGYTF.

A few counts support this clone. This rearrangement joins TRBV7-2 to TRBJ2-2; a possible D gene is TRBD2 (6 bases). This CDR3 is built from 18 residues. CDR1 SGHTA and CDR2 FQGNSA come from the germline V gene. With 2 bases removed from V and 0 bases from J, the gap between germline ends came to 16 bases. The CDR3 here is CASSLLARDSANTGELFF. The CDR3, as DNA: TGTGCCAGCAGCTTATTGGCCCGGGACTCCGCGAACACCGGGGAGCTGTTTTTT.

This chain uses TRBV29-1 with TRBJ1-1, with no clear D. Trimming left V 0 bases short and J 1 base short, with 15 bases between. The CDR3 runs to 16 residues. CDR1 SQVTM and CDR2 ANQGSEA come from the germline V gene. CDR3 amino acids: CSVEDRGGGGNTEAFF. The CDR3 bases are TGCAGCGTTGAAGATCGGGGAGGAGGAGGGAACACTGAAGCTTTCTTT.

V gene TRBV2 combines with J gene TRBJ2-1; D perhaps matches TRBD2 (7 bases). Trimming pared 7 bases from V and 1 base from J, leaving 17 bases between. The CDR3 is made up of 16 amino acids. Germline assignment: CDR1 SNHLY and CDR2 FYNNEI. The CDR3 sequence: CASTPWGGLSYNEQFF. CDR3 bases: TGTGCCAGCACCCCCTGGGGGGGGCTTTCCTACAATGAGCAGTTCTTC. Combining the CDR3 with reference TRBV2 and TRBJ2-1 gives the whole variable domain EPEVTQTPSHQVTQMGQEVILRCVPISNHLYFYWYRQILGQKVEFLVSFYNNEISEKSEIFDDQFSVERPDGSNFTLKIRSTKLEDSAMYFCASTPWGGLSYNEQFFGPGTRLTVL.

This chain uses TRBV19 with TRBJ1-5, with 12 bases lining up with TRBD1. The length of the CDR3 is 18 residues. The V gene end was trimmed by 5 bases and the J gene end by 1 base; junction bases not matched to a gene: 9. From germline, CDR1 is LNHDA and CDR2 SQIVND (reference sequence). CDR3 coding DNA: TGTGCCAGTAGTTGGGACAGGGGGCCGGGTCTGAGCAATCAGCCCCAGCATTTT. It specifies CASSWDRGPGLSNQPQHF.

This clone was detected once. V is TRBV19 and J is TRBJ1-2; a weak D match, TRBD1 (6 bases). The ends were cut back, 1 base at V and 4 bases at J, with 13 bases in the middle. CDR1 is LNHDA, CDR2 SQIVND, per germline (reference sequence). The CDR3 is made up of 15 amino acids. CDR3 bases: TGTGCCAGTAGTATAGGGGCACAGGGAACCTATGGCTACACCTTC. Its translation is CASSIGAQGTYGYTF. The entire variable domain, with the rest obtained from reference TRBV19 and TRBJ1-2, is as follows: DGGITQSPKYLFRKEGQNVTLSCEQNLNHDAMYWYRQDPGQGLRLIYYSQIVNDFQKGDIAEGYSVSREKKESFPLTVTSAQKNPTAFYLCASSIGAQGTYGYTFGSGTRLTVV.

The gene calls are TRBV4-1 and TRBJ1-1, with 7 bases identical to TRBD1. Germline loops: CDR1 MGHRA, CDR2 YSYEKL. V gave up 3 bases and J gave up 5 bases; unmatched junction bases: 12. The CDR3 runs 16 residues. In nucleotides, the CDR3 is TGCGCCAGCAGCCACGTTAGTAGGGGGCTAAGGACTGAAGCTTTCTTT. This translates into CASSHVSRGLRTEAFF.